The 20 T cell receptor beta chains below were found in one sample sequenced in a study of blood T cell repertoires in COVID-19. Only in-frame clones appear in the TCRdb table, and some are missing; sequencing was by immunoSEQ multiplex PCR. Among tens of thousands of clones listed, 85% to 90% were seen once. Source material: peripheral blood. Receptors originate from a human donor with active COVID-19. The donor label of this sample is uncertain.

There are a few counts of this clone. This chain connects TRBV28 to TRBJ1-2; TRBD1 might be the D (5 bases). Between the trimmed V and J ends, which lost 6 bases and 3 bases, there was a span of 11 bases. CDR3 length: 13 residues. The germline V gene encodes CDR1 MDHEN and CDR2 SYDVKM. The CDR3 loop reads CASRWQGYYGYTF. The CDR3 DNA is TGTGCCAGCAGGTGGCAGGGATACTATGGCTACACCTTC.

V gene TRBV11-2 combines with J gene TRBJ1-6; D is possibly TRBD1 (5 bases). V was cut by 3 bases and J by 3 bases, with 15 bases left in between. This CDR3 is 17 amino acids long. In germline, CDR1 is SGHAT, CDR2 FQNNGV. The DNA of the CDR3 is TGTGCCAGCAGCTTCGGGGGGAGGGGCTACTATAATTCACCCCTCCACTTT. It specifies CASSFGGRGYYNSPLHF. The variable domain in full, completed from reference TRBV11-2 and TRBJ1-6, reads EAGVAQSPRYKIIEKRQSVAFWCNPISGHATLYWYQQILGQGPKLLIQFQNNGVVDDSQLPKDRFSAERLKGVDSTLKIQPAKLEDSAVYLCASSFGGRGYYNSPLHFGNGTRLTVT.

This chain links TRBV11-3 with TRBJ2-3; D remains ambiguous. V shed 5 bases and J shed 2 bases, with 11 bases lying between them. Germline V gene sequence: CDR1 SGHNT, CDR2 YENEEA. This CDR3 is built from 14 residues. The DNA for the CDR3 is TGTGCCAGCAGCACGACTGGAAACACAGATACGCAGTATTTT. This codes for CASSTTGNTDTQYF.

The chain has TRBV11-2 and TRBJ2-3; 9 bases align to TRBD2. CDR1 and CDR2 from the germline V gene are SGHAT and FQNNGV. CDR3 length equals 16 residues. J lost 4 bases, V lost 0 bases, and 5 bases had no gene match. The CDR3 loop is CASSLDPSGVSDTQYF. The DNA of the CDR3 is TGTGCCAGCAGCTTAGATCCTAGCGGGGTATCAGATACGCAGTATTTT.

V and J are TRBV19 and TRBJ1-4, with 7 bases matching TRBD1. The V segment lost 11 bases and the J segment 1 base; nucleotides outside the gene matches: 7. CDR1 LNHDA and CDR2 SQIVND come from the germline V gene (reference sequence). This CDR3 contains 14 residues. CDR3 sequence (DNA): TGTGCCTCGACAACAGGGGTAACTAATGAAAAACTGTTTTTT. Translating it yields CASTTGVTNEKLFF.

The rearrangement links TRBV6-1 to TRBJ2-7, with 7 bases lining up with TRBD1. There are 14 residues in the CDR3. V dropped 1 base and J dropped 2; count of bases not matched to a gene: 2. CDR1 MNHNS and CDR2 SASEGT come from the germline V gene. The CDR3 region is CASSEGDSPYEQYF. CDR3 DNA: TGTGCCAGCAGTGAAGGGGACAGCCCCTACGAGCAGTACTTC.

The chain carries TRBV30 and TRBJ1-5, with unresolved D. The CDR3 length is 14 residues. V was pared by 0 bases and J by 2 bases, with 8 bases between. The V gene's germline CDR1 is GTSNPN and CDR2 SVGIG (reference sequence). The chain's CDR3 is CAWSVVRGNQPQHF. In nucleotides, the CDR3 is TGTGCCTGGAGTGTAGTGAGGGGCAATCAGCCCCAGCATTTT.

V is TRBV5-4 and J is TRBJ2-7, with TRBD2 as a possible D gene (7 bases). The CDR3 runs to 14 residues. CDR1 and CDR2 from the germline V gene are SGHNT and YYREEE (reference sequence). V lost 4 bases, J lost 5 bases, and 16 bases lay in between. The CDR3 DNA follows: TGTGCCAGCAGCGGGGGGGGGCAGGTCCACGAGCAGTACTTC. Residues: CASSGGGQVHEQYF.

The rearrangement joins TRBV6-5 to TRBJ2-4; D is possibly TRBD1 (5 bases). Trimming stripped 6 bases from V and 7 bases from J, with 16 bases between. CDR3 length equals 14 residues. Germline assignment: CDR1 MNHEY and CDR2 SVGAGI. The CDR3: CASSNAAGMNIQYF. The CDR3 bases are TGTGCCAGCAGCAACGCGGCAGGGATGAACATTCAGTACTTC.

This clone has a handful of counts. This chain links TRBV18 with TRBJ2-2, with 9 bases identical to TRBD1. The germline CDR1 and CDR2 sequences are KGHSH and LQKENI. The CDR3 contains 17 residues. Trimming took 5 bases from V and 5 from J; bases not matched to a gene: 12. The CDR3 region is CASSSELQGARTGELFF. CDR3 nucleotides: TGTGCCAGCTCATCGGAATTACAGGGGGCGCGTACCGGGGAGCTGTTTTTT.

This chain connects TRBV7-6 to TRBJ2-7; D is possibly TRBD2 (7 bases). CDR1 is SGHVS, CDR2 FNYEAQ, per germline. The CDR3 is 15 amino acids. V was pared by 5 bases and J by 0 bases, with 14 bases between. The CDR3, as DNA: TGTGCCAGCAGCCCCCGCGGGGGCTCCTCCTACGAGCAGTACTTC. It codes for CASSPRGGSSYEQYF. Complete variable domain (other parts from reference TRBV7-6 and TRBJ2-7): GAGVSQSPRYKVTKRGQDVALRCDPISGHVSLYWYRQALGQGPEFLTYFNYEAQQDKSGLPNDRFSAERPEGSISTLTIQRTEQRDSAMYRCASSPRGGSSYEQYFGPGTRLTVT.

The gene calls are TRBV9 and TRBJ1-4; perhaps TRBD1 as D (5 bases). V gave up 5 bases and J gave up 1 base, with 15 bases separating them. The CDR3 covers 16 residues. Looked up from germline, CDR1 is SGDLS and CDR2 is YYNGEE. This chain's CDR3 is CASSKEGRETNEKLFF. DNA for the CDR3: TGTGCCAGCAGTAAGGAGGGGAGAGAAACTAATGAAAAACTGTTTTTT.

The V gene is TRBV4-3, the J gene TRBJ2-3, with TRBD2 matching over 10 bases. Trimming cost V 4 bases and J 4 bases; bases outside gene matches: 11. Germline assignment: CDR1 LGHNA and CDR2 YSLEER. This CDR3 is built from 17 residues. This chain's CDR3 is CASSLDALAGEADTQYF. The CDR3 DNA sequence: TGCGCCAGCAGCCTAGATGCGCTAGCGGGGGAAGCAGATACGCAGTATTTT.

This sequence joins TRBV7-2 and TRBJ2-7, with D perhaps TRBD2 (5 bases). Germline CDR1 is SGHTA and CDR2 is FQGNSA. CDR3 length equals 14 residues. V was shortened by 7 bases and J by 1 base, with 14 bases between the two germline ends. CDR3 amino acids: CASTSFGVSYEQYF. The CDR3 DNA reads as TGTGCCAGCACCTCCTTCGGGGTTTCCTACGAGCAGTACTTC.

The V call is TRBV7-9, the J call TRBJ2-2; 14 nucleotides align to TRBD2. With 6 bases clipped from V and 2 bases from J, the junction kept 8 bases outside the gene matches. CDR1 is SEHNR, CDR2 FQNEAQ, per germline (reference sequence). CDR3 length: 18 residues. CDR3 bases: TGTGCCAGCAGAAGAGGGGGGACTAGCGGGAGTAACACCGGGGAGCTGTTTTTT. Translated, it gives CASRRGGTSGSNTGELFF.

This clone was seen once. The chain is built from TRBV19 and TRBJ2-1; D not certain. V dropped 9 bases and J dropped 5 bases, with 11 bases sitting between them. Per germline, CDR1 LNHDA and CDR2 SQIVND (reference sequence). This CDR3 region has 12 residues. CDR3: CASRVRNNEQFF. In DNA form, the CDR3 reads TGTGCCAGCCGGGTGCGGAACAATGAGCAGTTCTTC.

This chain uses TRBV27 with TRBJ1-1; D uncertain. This CDR3 region has 15 residues. From germline, CDR1 is MNHEY and CDR2 SMNVEV (reference sequence). The germline V and J ends were trimmed by 2 bases and 1 base, with 11 bases remaining between them. CDR3 DNA sequence: TGTGCCAGCAGTTTAGACGGGGAAACGAACACTGAAGCTTTCTTT. Translated: CASSLDGETNTEAFF.

The V gene is TRBV5-1, the J gene TRBJ1-4, with 9 bases that match TRBD1. V shed 4 bases and J 7 bases; nucleotides not matched to a gene: 5. Germline CDR1 SGHRS, CDR2 YFSETQ. The CDR3 runs 14 residues. The CDR3 DNA reads TGCGCCAGCAGCCGGGGACAGGGCGGTGAAAAACTGTTTTTT. This gives the protein CASSRGQGGEKLFF.

The CDR3 region is CASSFLPTPSTDTQYF. CDR3 DNA: TGTGCCAGCAGTTTCCTACCCACTCCATCCACAGATACGCAGTATTTT. The chain links TRBV27 to TRBJ2-3, with D uncertain. Germline CDR1 and CDR2: MNHEY and SMNVEV (reference sequence). The CDR3 totals 16 residues. Trimming removed 3 bases from V and 2 bases from J, with 15 bases in between.

The chain has TRBV7-3 and TRBJ2-2; 9 nucleotides match TRBD2. V shed 3 bases and J 4 bases; nucleotides not matched to a gene: 3. CDR1 is SGHTA and CDR2 is FQGTGA in the germline V gene. The CDR3 contains 15 residues. DNA for the CDR3: TGTGCCAGCAGCTTGCTAGCGGGGAGCACCGGGGAGCTGTTTTTT. It translates to CASSLLAGSTGELFF.